This TCR beta chain came from a study of blood T cell repertoires in COVID-19 (dated by TCRdb to 2018 to 2021). Study-wide context: The collaborator samples originated in the United States, Italy and Spain and spanned the acute and convalescent phases of COVID-19. The dataset comprised deeply sampled blood TCRbeta repertoires from subjects exposed to, actively infected with, or recovered from COVID-19. Where available, HLA class I and class II types were taken from metadata supplied by the sample provider and were not determined by assay-based typing. The samples were drawn from the first 160 participants of the ongoing ImmuneRACE study and from 950 to 1,500 subjects provided by 6 global collaborators. The sample metadata nearly always contained a de-identified subject ID, COVID-19 status, age in years and sex. The material from the prospective study consisted of cDNA or gDNA derived from T cells, B-cell-depleted T cells, or PBMCs. The repertoires were made available in a free public database intended to serve as a resource for research on the immune response to SARS-CoV-2.

Whole blood was collected in K2EDTA tubes by collaborating institutions according to the institutions' own protocols. For TCRbeta analysis, collaborators shipped samples in one of three forms: frozen whole blood, isolated PBMCs, or DNA extracted from either of those sample types. Comment on this clone: Its antigen remains undetermined. One base away there is no much larger clone; base qualities are not given.

Overall study outcomes, separate from this receptor: How much clinical and demographic metadata was included differed by source and by participant, and the metadata was provided uncurated.

The immunoSEQ Assay, a bias-controlled multiplex PCR, was used to amplify TCRbeta CDR3 regions from genomic DNA. The original pipeline was this. The number of nucleated cells in each sample was estimated by amplification of reference gene primers within the assay. Sequence reads were collapsed and filtered to measure the absolute abundance of every unique TCRbeta CDR3 rearrangement. For each sample, productive Simpson clonality was calculated by taking the square root of Simpson's diversity index across productive rearrangements. Here the immuneACCESS table is served through TCRdb, limited to in-frame sequences with V and J called. Missing clones are a known gap in these copies; in checked studies unresolved V genes cover under half, and the rest lacks a known reason. Clone size and V and J calls were adopted from that table, with D and trimming inferred from the DNA. This sample has 250,000 or so clones in its table, and about 80% of those were observed once. Of the sample, about 10% falls within the top ten clones.

The TCR comes from a man at least 80 years old with acute or convalescent COVID-19. The specimen was peripheral blood.

The CDR3 reads CASGAGDTSNQPQHF. The nucleotide sequence is given as TGTGCTAGTGGTGCAGGGGATACTAGCAATCAGCCCCAGCATTTT. The rearranged segments are TRBV12-5 and TRBJ1-5; the D gene is perhaps TRBD1, on 6 matching bases. Inclusive of the bounding cysteine and phenylalanine, the CDR3 is 15 residues long. Only the CDR3 region is kept as DNA, spanning 45 bases read in frame from base 1. V lost 5 bases and J lost 0 bases; the stretch between them is 11 bases long. Looking up the germline V gene yields CDR1 LGHNT and CDR2 FRNRAP.